Reported below is one T cell receptor (beta chain). Its antigen remains unknown. The data stem from a study of blood T cells in healthy people across ages. The CDR3 runs 15 residues. V was clipped by 6 bases and J by 4 bases; unmatched bases: 13. Germline values: CDR1 DFQATT, CDR2 SNEGSKA (reference sequence). Researchers report isolating at least 7 million PBMCs per sample. Study results and limitations: No conclusive comparison of naive versus antigen-experienced cells was possible with unsorted PBMCs. Among T cells, TCR beta diversity per million cells dropped roughly linearly as age rose. Donor CMV infection status was unknown, possibly confounding age-related changes in expanded clonotypes.

A second PCR of roughly 7 to 11 cycles used a sample-barcoded 5' primer and a J-beta primer mix. MiXCR was run by TCRdb on the 5' RACE reads, yielding one entry per CDR3 protein. Among about 730,000 distinct CDR3 sequences, 43% were seen once, and the ten largest hold more than 20%. The TCR was taken from a woman in her sixties in good health. Sequencing was done on a sample of blood. V and J are TRBV20-1 and TRBJ2-5; TRBD1 aligns across 8 bases. The CDR3 coding sequence is TGCAGTGCCATAAACAGACAGGGGTATCGAGAGACCCAGTACTTC. Translation: CSAINRQGYRETQYF.